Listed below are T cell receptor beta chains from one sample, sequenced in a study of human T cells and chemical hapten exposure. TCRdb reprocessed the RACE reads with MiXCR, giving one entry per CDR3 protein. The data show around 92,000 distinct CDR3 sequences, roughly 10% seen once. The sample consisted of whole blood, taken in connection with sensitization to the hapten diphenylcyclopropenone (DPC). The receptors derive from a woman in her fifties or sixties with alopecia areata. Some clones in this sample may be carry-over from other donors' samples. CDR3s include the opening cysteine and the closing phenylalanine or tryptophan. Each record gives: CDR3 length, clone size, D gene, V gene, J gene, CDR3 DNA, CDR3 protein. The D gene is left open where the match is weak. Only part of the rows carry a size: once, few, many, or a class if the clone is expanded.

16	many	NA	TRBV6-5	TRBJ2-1	TGTGCCAGCACGACGGGGAGGGGGGCTTCCTACAATGAGCAGTTCTTC	CASTTGRGASYNEQFF
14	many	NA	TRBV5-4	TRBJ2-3	TGTGCCAGCAGTGTAATGGAGGGTTCGGATACGCAGTATTTT	CASSVMEGSDTQYF
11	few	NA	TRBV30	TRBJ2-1	TGTGCCTGGAGTGCGTTCAATGAGCAGTTCTTC	CAWSAFNEQFF
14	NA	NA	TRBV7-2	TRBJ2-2	TGTGCCAGCAGCATCCGACGGACCACCGGGGAGCTGTTTTTT	CASSIRRTTGELFF
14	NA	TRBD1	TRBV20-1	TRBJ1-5	TGCAGTGCTGGACAGGGGAAATTAAATCAGCCCCAGCATTTT	CSAGQGKLNQPQHF
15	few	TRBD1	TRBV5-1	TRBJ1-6	TGCGCCAGCAGCTTGACGACAGGGGGGAATTCACCCCTCCACTTT	CASSLTTGGNSPLHF
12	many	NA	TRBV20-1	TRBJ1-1	TGCAGTGCCACCGGTTATTCCTCTGAAGCTTTCTTT	CSATGYSSEAFF
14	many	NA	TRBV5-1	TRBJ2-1	TGCGCCAGCAGCTTGGGGGTGGGTCAAAATGAGCAGTTCTTC	CASSLGVGQNEQFF
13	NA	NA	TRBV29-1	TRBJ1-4	TGCAGCGCCGGACAGCAGAGGAATGAAAAACTGTTTTTT	CSAGQQRNEKLFF
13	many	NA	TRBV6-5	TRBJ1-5	TGCGCCAGCAGTATTCAGGGGAAACAGCCCCAGCATTTT	CASSIQGKQPQHF
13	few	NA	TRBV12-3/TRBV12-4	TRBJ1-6	TGTGCCAGCAGAACCCAGGGCCGCTCACCCCTCCACTTT	CASRTQGRSPLHF
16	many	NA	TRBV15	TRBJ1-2	TGTGCCACCAGCAGAGAAGGGACCCCCATTCCCTATGGCTACACCTTC	CATSREGTPIPYGYTF
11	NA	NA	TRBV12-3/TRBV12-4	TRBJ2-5	TGTGCCAGCAGTAATGGAGAGACCCAGTACTTC	CASSNGETQYF
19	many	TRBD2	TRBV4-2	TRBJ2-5	TGTGCCAGCAGCCAAGAGGTTTACGGCGGGGGGGCCGGAGCGAAGACCCAGTACTTC	CASSQEVYGGGAGAKTQYF
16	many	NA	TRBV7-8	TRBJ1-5	TGTGCCAGCACCCTCAATACAGGGATTCCGAATCAGCCCCAGCATTTT	CASTLNTGIPNQPQHF
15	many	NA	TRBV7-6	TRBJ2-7	TGTGCCAGCAGCCCCCCGGCGGGCAGGGTCTACGAGCAGTACTTC	CASSPPAGRVYEQYF
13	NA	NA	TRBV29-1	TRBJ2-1	TGCAGCGTTGGGCCCAGTAAATACAATGAGCAGTTCTTC	CSVGPSKYNEQFF
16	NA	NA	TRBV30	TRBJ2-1	TGTGCCTGGAGCTCCAGGGGAATAATGGGGTACAATGAGCAGTTCTTC	CAWSSRGIMGYNEQFF
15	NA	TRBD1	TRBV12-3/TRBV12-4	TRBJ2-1	TGTGCCAGCAGACCTGACAGGGGGTCCTACAATGAGCAGTTCTTC	CASRPDRGSYNEQFF
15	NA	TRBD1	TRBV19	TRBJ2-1	TGTGCCAGTAGTATCCCGGGACAGCGAAACAATGAGCAGTTCTTC	CASSIPGQRNNEQFF
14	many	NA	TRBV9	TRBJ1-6	TGTGCCAGCAGCCCAGGCCCACAGGGTTCACCCCTCCACTTT	CASSPGPQGSPLHF
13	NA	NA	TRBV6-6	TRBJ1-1	TGTGCCAGCAGTTACTCGCAGAACACTGAAGCTTTCTTT	CASSYSQNTEAFF
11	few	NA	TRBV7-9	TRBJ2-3	TGTGCCAGCAGCGACATAGATACGCAGTATTTT	CASSDIDTQYF
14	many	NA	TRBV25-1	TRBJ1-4	TGTGCCAGCAGTGAATACAGCGGATATGAAAAACTGTTTTTT	CASSEYSGYEKLFF
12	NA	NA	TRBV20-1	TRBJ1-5	TGCAGTGCCGGCGGGGGTTCGCAGCCCCAGCATTTT	CSAGGGSQPQHF
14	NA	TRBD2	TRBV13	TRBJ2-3	TGTGCCAGCATACTAGCGGGGGGAACAGATACGCAGTATTTT	CASILAGGTDTQYF
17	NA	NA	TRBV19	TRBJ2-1	TGTGCCAGTACCTTCCGGGCGGGCAGGGGCTCCAGCAATGAGCAGTTCTTC	CASTFRAGRGSSNEQFF
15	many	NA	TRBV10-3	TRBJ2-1	TGTGCCATCAGTAGAAGCACCCAGGCAGAGAATGAGCAGTTCTTC	CAISRSTQAENEQFF
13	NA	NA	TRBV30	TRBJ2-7	TGTGCCTGGACAGGACAATCCTACGAAGGGCAGTACTTC	CAWTGQSYEGQYF
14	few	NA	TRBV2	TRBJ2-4	TGTGCCAGCAACTTGGACGTAGCCAAAAACATTCAGTACTTC	CASNLDVAKNIQYF
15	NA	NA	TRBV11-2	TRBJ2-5	TGTGCCAGCAGCTTAGCTGGGGGGAGCGGAGAGACCCAGTACTTC	CASSLAGGSGETQYF
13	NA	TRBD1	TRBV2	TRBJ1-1	TGTGCCAGCAGTCCTGACGGACAGGGTCGGGCTTTCTTT	CASSPDGQGRAFF
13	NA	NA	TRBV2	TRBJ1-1	TGTGCCAGCAGTGACCAGGAGAACACTGAAGCTTTCTTT	CASSDQENTEAFF
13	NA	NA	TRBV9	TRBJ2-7	TGTGCCAGCAGCCATGGGGTGGACTACGAGCAGTACTTC	CASSHGVDYEQYF
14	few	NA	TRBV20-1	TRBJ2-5	TGCAGTGCTAGAGGGACGGGGCAGCAAGAGACCCAGTACTTC	CSARGTGQQETQYF
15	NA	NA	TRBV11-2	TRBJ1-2	TGTGCCAGCAACCCCGGCGTGGGCCAGGACTATGGCTACACCTTC	CASNPGVGQDYGYTF
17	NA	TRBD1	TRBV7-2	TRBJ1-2	TGTGCCAGCAGCTTAGGCGGGACAGGTTTTGTTGGCTTTGGCTACACCTTC	CASSLGGTGFVGFGYTF
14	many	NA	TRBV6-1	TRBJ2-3	TGTGCCAGCAGCCTTGGACCTTTCACAGATACGCAGTATTTT	CASSLGPFTDTQYF
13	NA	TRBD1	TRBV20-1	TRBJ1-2	TGCAGTGCAACGACAGGGCATCGGAATGGCTACACCTTC	CSATTGHRNGYTF
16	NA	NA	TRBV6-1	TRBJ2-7	TGTGCCAGCAGGATACACACACGGGTTGTTGATGTGGAGCAGTACTTC	CASRIHTRVVDVEQYF
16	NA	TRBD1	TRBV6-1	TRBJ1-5	TGTGCCAGCAGGCCACACGGACAGGGGGCCAATCAGCCCCAGCATTTT	CASRPHGQGANQPQHF
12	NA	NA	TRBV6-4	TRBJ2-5	TGTGCCAGCTACCTGTACCAAGAGACCCAGTACTTC	CASYLYQETQYF
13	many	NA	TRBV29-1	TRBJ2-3	TGCAGCGTTGAAGGCCGATACACAGATACGCAGTATTTT	CSVEGRYTDTQYF
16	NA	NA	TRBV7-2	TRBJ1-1	TGTGCCAGCAGCTTAAGTCCTCCCGGGGCGAACACTGAAGCTTTCTTT	CASSLSPPGANTEAFF
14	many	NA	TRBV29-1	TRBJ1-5	TGCAGCGCCCAGGGAGGGAATAGCAATCAGCCCCAGCATTTT	CSAQGGNSNQPQHF